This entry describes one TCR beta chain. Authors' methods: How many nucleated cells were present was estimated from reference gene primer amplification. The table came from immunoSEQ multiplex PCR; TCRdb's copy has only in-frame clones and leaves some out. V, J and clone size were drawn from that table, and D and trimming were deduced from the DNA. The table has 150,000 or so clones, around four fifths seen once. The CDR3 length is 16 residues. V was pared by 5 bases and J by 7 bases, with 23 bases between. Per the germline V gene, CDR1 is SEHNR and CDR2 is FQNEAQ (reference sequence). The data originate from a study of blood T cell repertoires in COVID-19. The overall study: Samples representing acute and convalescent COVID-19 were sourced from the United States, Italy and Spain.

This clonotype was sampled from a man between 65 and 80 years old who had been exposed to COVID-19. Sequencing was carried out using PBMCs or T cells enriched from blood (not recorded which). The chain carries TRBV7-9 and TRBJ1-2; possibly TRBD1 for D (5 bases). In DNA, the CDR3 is TGTGCCAGCAGCCTCAGCGACAGACCGCAGGGAGGTGGCTACACCTTC. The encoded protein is CASSLSDRPQGGGYTF. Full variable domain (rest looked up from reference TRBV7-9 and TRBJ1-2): DTGVSQNPRHKITKRGQNVTFRCDPISEHNRLYWYRQTLGQGPEFLTYFQNEAQLEKSRLLSDRFSAERPKGSFSTLEIQRTEQGDSAMYLCASSLSDRPQGGGYTFGSGTRLTVV.